This T cell receptor (beta chain) comes out of a study of human T cells and chemical hapten exposure. Study-level findings and limits: While controls formed fewer of them, expanded TCRs formed significantly more large CDR3 similarity clusters. The study found that DPC sensitization did not change TCRs above 1 in 1000 frequency.

The CDR3 length is 14 residues. V shed 3 bases and J shed 1 base, with 9 bases lying between them. Germline lookup yields CDR1 SGHRS and CDR2 YFSETQ. Time point: patch test 3, about 24 weeks after DPC sensitization. As for treatment: therapeutic diphenylcyclopropenone sensitization with weekly scalp DPC. Unique molecular identifiers were linked by the library to individual cDNA molecules. TCRdb ran MiXCR on the RACE reads and lists one entry per CDR3 protein. The top ten clones hold 2.4% of a sample with 50,000 to 60,000 distinct CDR3 sequences, under 15% of them seen once. This clonotype was seen only a few times. The antigen is not known.

J is TRBJ2-3 and V is TRBV5-1; TRBD2 is a possible D gene (6 bases). Material: whole blood, obtained in connection with sensitization to the hapten diphenylcyclopropenone (DPC). This clonotype originated in a man aged 25-45 years with alopecia areata. Some clones in this sample may be carry-over from other donors' samples. As DNA, the CDR3 is TGCGCCAGCAGCTGGGGGGACCGCACAGATACGCAGTATTTT. Translated, it gives CASSWGDRTDTQYF.